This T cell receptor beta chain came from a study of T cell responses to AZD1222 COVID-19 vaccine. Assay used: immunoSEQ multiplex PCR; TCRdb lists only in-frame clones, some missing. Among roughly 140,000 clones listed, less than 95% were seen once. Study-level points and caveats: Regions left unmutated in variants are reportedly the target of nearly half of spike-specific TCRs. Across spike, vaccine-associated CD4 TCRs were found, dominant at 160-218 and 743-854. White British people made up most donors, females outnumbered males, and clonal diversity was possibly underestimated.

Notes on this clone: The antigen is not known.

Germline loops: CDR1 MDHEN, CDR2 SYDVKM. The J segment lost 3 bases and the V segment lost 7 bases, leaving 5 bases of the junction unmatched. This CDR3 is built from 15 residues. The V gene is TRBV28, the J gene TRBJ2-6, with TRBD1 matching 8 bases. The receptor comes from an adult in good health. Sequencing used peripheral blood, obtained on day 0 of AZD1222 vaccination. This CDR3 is CASNYRGFGANVLTF. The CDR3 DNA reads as TGTGCCAGCAATTACAGGGGGTTTGGGGCCAACGTCCTGACTTTC.